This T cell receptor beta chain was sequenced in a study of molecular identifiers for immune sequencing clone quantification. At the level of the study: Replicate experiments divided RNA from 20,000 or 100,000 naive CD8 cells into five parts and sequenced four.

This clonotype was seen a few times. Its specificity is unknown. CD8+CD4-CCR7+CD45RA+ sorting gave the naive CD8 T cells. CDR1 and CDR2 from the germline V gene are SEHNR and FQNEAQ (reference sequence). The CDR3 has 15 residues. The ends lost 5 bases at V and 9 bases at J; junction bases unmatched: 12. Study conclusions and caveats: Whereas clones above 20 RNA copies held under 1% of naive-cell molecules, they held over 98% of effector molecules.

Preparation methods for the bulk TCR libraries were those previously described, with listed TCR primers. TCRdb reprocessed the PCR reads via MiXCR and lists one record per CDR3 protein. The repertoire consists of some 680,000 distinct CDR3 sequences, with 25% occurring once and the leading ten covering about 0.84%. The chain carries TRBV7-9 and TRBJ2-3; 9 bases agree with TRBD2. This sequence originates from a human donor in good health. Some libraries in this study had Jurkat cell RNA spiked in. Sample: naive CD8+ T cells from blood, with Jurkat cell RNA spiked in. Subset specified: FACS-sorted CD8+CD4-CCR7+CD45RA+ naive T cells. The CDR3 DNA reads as TGTGCCAGCAGCCCGACTAGCGGCCGGGTAGAGACGCAGTATTTT. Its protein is CASSPTSGRVETQYF.